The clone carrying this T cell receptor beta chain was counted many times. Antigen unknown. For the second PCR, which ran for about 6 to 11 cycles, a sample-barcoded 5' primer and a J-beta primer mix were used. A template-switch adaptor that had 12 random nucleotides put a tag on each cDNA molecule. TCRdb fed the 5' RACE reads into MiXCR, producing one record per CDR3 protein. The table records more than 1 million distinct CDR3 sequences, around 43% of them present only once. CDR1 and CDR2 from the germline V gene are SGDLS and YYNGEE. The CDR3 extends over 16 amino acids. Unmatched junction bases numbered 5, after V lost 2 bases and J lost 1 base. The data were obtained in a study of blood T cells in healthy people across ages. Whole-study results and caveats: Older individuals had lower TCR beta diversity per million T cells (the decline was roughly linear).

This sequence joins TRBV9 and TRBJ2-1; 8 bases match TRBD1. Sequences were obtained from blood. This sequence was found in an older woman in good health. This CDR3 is CASSVGTGKSYNEQFF. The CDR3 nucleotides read TGTGCCAGCAGCGTGGGGACAGGAAAGTCCTACAATGAGCAGTTCTTC.